This T cell receptor (beta chain) stems from a study of long-term antiretroviral therapy in people with HIV. Whole-study findings and limits: Controls showed broader CDR3 length ranges than did the HIV repertoires. Clones with expansion before ART led the repertoire at all time points. Possibly under older ART regimens, blood was drawn between the mid-2000s and the late 2010s.

Researchers report immunoSEQ v3.0 was run at survey level. Data came from immunoSEQ multiplex PCR; TCRdb stores just in-frame clones and leaves some out. This repertoire shows 16,000 or so clones, 85% found once; its top ten account for 5.2%. Germline V gives CDR1 MNHEY, CDR2 SVGAGI. The CDR3 consists of 11 residues. V was cut by 7 bases and J by 1 base, with 4 bases left in between. This clone was observed once. What it binds is unknown. This chain connects TRBV6-5 to TRBJ1-1; D gene uncertain. This clonotype was sampled from a middle-aged woman with HIV. Sequenced material: unsorted PBMCs, taken 0.5 years after starting antiretroviral therapy. CDR3 bases: TGTGCCAGCAAGGGGAACACTGAAGCTTTCTTT. This sequence encodes CASKGNTEAFF.